Below, 31 T cell receptor beta chains from the same sample are listed, as sequenced in a study of blood T cells in healthy people across ages (dated by TCRdb to 2013 to 2016). The method behind the library was 5' RACE. The run used an Illumina HiSeq 2500. A second PCR of roughly 7 to 12 cycles was run with a J-beta primer mix and a sample-barcoded 5' primer. The public sequencing data were trimmed at Q25 with fastp and processed into clonotypes with MiXCR by TCRdb, which kept only in-frame beta chains. Rows with a matching CDR3 protein are joined into one entry that keeps the most common DNA and genes. The sample table shows approximately 940,000 distinct CDR3 sequences, and about 44% are seen once. Jointly, the top ten make up 13% of the sample. Sequenced sample: blood. The receptors originated from a man aged 25 to 40 in good health.

The table lists this clonotype with a few counts. This sequence joins TRBV15 and TRBJ2-3, with D perhaps assigned TRBD1 or TRBD2 (6 bases each). V was shortened by 0 bases and J by 1 base, with 11 bases between the two germline ends. This CDR3 comprises 16 residues. Germline loops: CDR1 LNHNV, CDR2 YYDKDF (reference sequence). CDR3 residues: CATSRDGGGGTDTQYF. In DNA, the CDR3 is TGTGCCACCAGCAGAGACGGGGGCGGGGGCACAGATACGCAGTATTTT.

The V and J genes are TRBV7-9 and TRBJ2-4, with no clear D. Germline CDR1 reads SEHNR; CDR2 reads FQNEAQ (reference sequence). The V gene lost 4 bases and the J gene lost 3 bases, with 10 bases spanning the gap. The length of the CDR3 is 14 residues. CDR3 sequence (DNA): TGTGCCAGCAGCTCCCCGGACGGCAAAAACATTCAGTACTTC. This encodes CASSSPDGKNIQYF.

The CDR3 sequence is CASSQGRNTGELFF. CDR3 sequence (DNA): TGTGCCAGCAGCCAAGGCCGGAACACCGGGGAGCTGTTTTTT. The rearrangement joins TRBV4-2 to TRBJ2-2; D is undetermined. The germline CDR1 and CDR2 sequences are LGHNA and YNFKEQ. There are 14 residues in the CDR3. The germline V and J ends were trimmed by 1 base and 1 base, with 4 bases remaining between them.

The sample holds one count of this clonotype. The chain combines TRBV6-6 with TRBJ2-5; 7 nucleotides match TRBD2. With 6 bases clipped from V and 1 base from J, the junction kept 14 bases outside the gene matches. CDR1 and CDR2 (germline): MNHNY, SVGAGI (reference sequence). The CDR3 extends over 17 amino acids. CDR3 nucleotides: TGTGCCAGCAGCCCTACTAGCGCAGGGCCTTTCCAAGAGACCCAGTACTTC. Translating it yields CASSPTSAGPFQETQYF.

This clonotype was seen only a few times. The rearrangement links TRBV12-3 or TRBV12-4 to TRBJ2-7; 8 bases map to TRBD2. CDR3 length: 14 residues. Unmatched junction bases numbered 7, after V lost 2 bases and J lost 7 bases. This CDR3 is CASSLLGRGEEQYF. In DNA, the CDR3 is TGTGCCAGCAGTTTACTCGGGCGGGGGGAAGAGCAGTACTTC.

This clonotype was counted many times. The chain joins TRBV29-1 to TRBJ1-2, with D tentatively TRBD1 (6 bases). The ends were cut back, 4 bases at V and 3 bases at J, with 9 bases in the middle. The CDR3 runs 12 residues. In germline, CDR1 is SQVTM, CDR2 ANQGSEA. The CDR3 sequence is CSVAQGYYGYTF. Here the CDR3 DNA reads TGCAGCGTTGCACAGGGCTACTATGGCTACACCTTC.

The gene calls are TRBV7-9 and TRBJ1-5; D gene ambiguous. Per the germline V gene, CDR1 is SEHNR and CDR2 is FQNEAQ (reference sequence). The CDR3 is 13 residues long. Trimming removed 3 bases at V and 3 bases at J, with 6 bases between. CDR3 loop: CASSLEYNQPQHF. Here the CDR3 DNA reads TGTGCCAGCAGCTTGGAGTACAATCAGCCCCAGCATTTT. Together with reference TRBV7-9 and TRBJ1-5, the CDR3 gives the full variable domain: DTGVSQNPRHKITKRGQNVTFRCDPISEHNRLYWYRQTLGQGPEFLTYFQNEAQLEKSRLLSDRFSAERPKGSFSTLEIQRTEQGDSAMYLCASSLEYNQPQHFGDGTRLSIL.

This clonotype has a count of ten or more. This chain uses TRBV29-1 with TRBJ2-1; D remains ambiguous. V shed 7 bases and J shed 3 bases, with 13 bases lying between them. The germline gives CDR1 SQVTM, CDR2 ANQGSEA. CDR3 size: 13 residues. The CDR3 region has the DNA TGCAGCGGCCGCGGTCTGGACTACAATGAGCAGTTCTTC. Translation gives CSGRGLDYNEQFF.

The genes are TRBV10-3 and TRBJ1-1; D is unclear. Trimming shortened V by 3 bases and J by 0 bases, and 5 bases separated the two germline ends. The CDR3 extends over 13 amino acids. Germline CDR1 and CDR2: ENHRY and SYGVKD. DNA for the CDR3: TGTGCCATCAGTGACCAGATGAACACTGAAGCTTTCTTT. Translation gives CAISDQMNTEAFF.

In this sample, this clonotype turned up a few times. This CDR3 is CASSLSVQINYGYTF. The CDR3 DNA follows: TGTGCCAGCAGCTTATCAGTACAGATAAACTATGGCTACACCTTC. The rearrangement uses TRBV7-2 and TRBJ1-2, with D hard to call. Trimming removed 2 bases from V and 2 bases from J, with 12 bases in between. The CDR3 sequence is 15 residues long. Germline V gene lookup returns CDR1 SGHTA and CDR2 FQGNSA.

This clonotype was counted a few times. The chain carries TRBV7-2 and TRBJ2-1; D ambiguous. This CDR3 has 13 amino acids. Trimming shortened V by 5 bases and J by 10 bases, and 15 bases separated the two germline ends. Looked up from germline, CDR1 is SGHTA and CDR2 is FQGNSA. The CDR3 protein is CASSADWPGEQFF. CDR3 sequence (DNA): TGTGCCAGCAGCGCAGACTGGCCTGGGGAGCAGTTCTTC.

The chain combines TRBV6-2 or TRBV6-3 with TRBJ1-2; TRBD1 matches 10 bases. Germline V gives CDR1 MNHEY, CDR2 SVGEGT. This CDR3 contains 15 residues. V shed 7 bases and J 5 bases; nucleotides not matched to a gene: 10. For the CDR3, the DNA is TGTGCCAGCACCGATGGGACAGGGGCGTTTTATGGCTACACCTTC. Its protein is CASTDGTGAFYGYTF.

This clonotype was picked up a small number of times. V gene TRBV19 combines with J gene TRBJ2-7; possibly TRBD1 for D (5 bases). In germline, CDR1 is LNHDA, CDR2 SQIVND (reference sequence). CDR3 size: 12 residues. Trimming stripped 7 bases from V and 2 bases from J, with 9 bases between. CDR3 sequence reads: CASMQGPYEQYF. DNA of the CDR3: TGTGCCAGTATGCAGGGCCCCTACGAGCAGTACTTC.

This rearrangement joins TRBV25-1 to TRBJ2-7; D gene uncertain. The CDR3 covers 17 residues. Trimming cost V 4 bases and J 2 bases, with 21 bases left between them. In germline, CDR1 is MGHDK, CDR2 SYGVNS. CDR3 sequence reads: CASSGYGEGSDAYEQYF. CDR3 DNA: TGTGCCAGCAGTGGGTACGGCGAAGGGTCTGACGCCTACGAGCAGTACTTC.

Only one count was recorded for this clonotype. The chain has TRBV29-1 and TRBJ1-2, with 7 nucleotides matching TRBD1. Germline V gene lookup returns CDR1 SQVTM and CDR2 ANQGSEA. CDR3 length: 13 amino acids. The junction had 6 bases not matched to a gene; V was cut back by 2 bases and J by 6 bases. CDR3 sequence reads: CSVEKPTGNGYTF. The CDR3 bases are TGCAGCGTTGAAAAGCCGACAGGGAATGGCTACACCTTC.

For this clonotype: One end of the junction does not line up with germline, which may come from a read error. V usage is TRBV29-1 and J usage is TRBJ1-1; D remains ambiguous. The CDR3 is 13 amino acids. CDR1 is SQVTM and CDR2 is ANQGSEA in the germline V gene. DNA for the CDR3: TGCAGTGTTGAGGGCAGTTTGAACACTGAAGCTTTCTTT. It specifies CSVEGSLNTEAFF.

This clonotype came up a few times. J is TRBJ2-5 and V is TRBV6-2 or TRBV6-3; TRBD2 aligns across 8 bases. The germline CDR1 and CDR2 sequences are MNHEY and SVGEGT. The J segment lost 2 bases and the V segment lost 8 bases, leaving 7 bases of the junction unmatched. The CDR3 has 14 residues. CDR3 nucleotide sequence: TGTGCCAGCTCTCGGGGGGGGATTCAAGAGACCCAGTACTTC. Translating gives CASSRGGIQETQYF.

In this sample, this clonotype turned up a few times. This chain uses TRBV9 with TRBJ2-4; D assignment may be TRBD1 or TRBD2 (7 bases each). Trimming removed 0 bases at V and 10 bases at J, with 14 bases between. This CDR3 has 14 amino acids. The V gene's germline CDR1 is SGDLS and CDR2 YYNGEE. In nucleotides, the CDR3 is TGTGCCAGCAGCGTAGCTACGGGGGGACAGATTCAGTACTTC. Amino acids: CASSVATGGQIQYF.

The genes are TRBV9 and TRBJ2-5; D is possibly TRBD2 (5 bases). The CDR3 spans 16 residues. V lost 0 bases to trimming and J lost 0 bases, with 12 bases between them. Germline loops: CDR1 SGDLS, CDR2 YYNGEE. CDR3: CASSVGGGWYQETQYF. The CDR3, as DNA: TGTGCCAGCAGCGTAGGAGGAGGCTGGTACCAAGAGACCCAGTACTTC.

The chain links TRBV14 to TRBJ1-1; tentatively, D is TRBD1 (5 bases). V shed 3 bases and J shed 0 bases, with 11 bases lying between them. Germline-derived CDR1 and CDR2 are SGHDN and FVKESK. The CDR3 runs 15 residues. CDR3 protein: CASSQTRGLNTEAFF. The CDR3 bases are TGTGCCAGCAGCCAGACTAGGGGCTTGAACACTGAAGCTTTCTTT.

The rearrangement uses TRBV20-1 and TRBJ2-5; 11 positions match TRBD2. The CDR3 totals 16 residues. V shed 3 bases and J 1 base; nucleotides not matched to a gene: 7. Germline values: CDR1 DFQATT, CDR2 SNEGSKA (reference sequence). CDR3 region: CSARSGLAGGQETQYF. CDR3 bases: TGCAGTGCTAGGTCGGGGCTAGCGGGGGGCCAAGAGACCCAGTACTTC.

CDR3 DNA sequence: TGCGCCAGCAGCTTGGCCAGGTCTAACACTGAAGCTTTCTTT. Encoded protein: CASSLARSNTEAFF. The chain is built from TRBV5-1 and TRBJ1-1; D gene ambiguous. This CDR3 spans 14 amino acids. Trimming shortened V by 0 bases and J by 2 bases, and 8 bases separated the two germline ends. Germline V CDR1 and CDR2: SGHRS, YFSETQ.

The genes are TRBV3-1 and TRBJ2-4; possibly TRBD1 for D (5 bases). This CDR3 comprises 16 residues. Trimming took off 2 bases at V and 7 bases at J, with 18 bases between the two ends. The V gene's germline CDR1 is LGHDT and CDR2 YNNKEL (reference sequence). The CDR3 reads CASSQRTSNMGNIQYF. The CDR3 DNA is TGTGCCAGCAGCCAAAGGACATCAAATATGGGGAACATTCAGTACTTC.

This clonotype was observed a handful of times. This rearrangement joins TRBV27 to TRBJ1-2; 8 nucleotides agree with TRBD1. The CDR3 is 13 residues long. Germline V CDR1 and CDR2: MNHEY, SMNVEV (reference sequence). With 5 bases clipped from V and 6 bases from J, the junction kept 5 bases outside the gene matches. CDR3 residues: CASSPWTGNGYTF. As DNA, the CDR3 is TGTGCCAGCAGTCCCTGGACAGGGAATGGCTACACCTTC.

The chain links TRBV7-2 to TRBJ1-2, with D hard to call. Per the germline V gene, CDR1 is SGHTA and CDR2 is FQGNSA. The length of the CDR3 is 16 residues. Trimming cost V 6 bases and J 3 bases, with 20 bases left between them. The CDR3 region is CASSHSLPRTYYGYTF. CDR3 nucleotides: TGTGCCAGCAGTCACAGCTTACCCCGGACGTACTATGGCTACACCTTC. Full variable domain (rest looked up from reference TRBV7-2 and TRBJ1-2): GAGVSQSPSNKVTEKGKDVELRCDPISGHTALYWYRQSLGQGLEFLIYFQGNSAPDKSGLPSDRFSAERTGGSVSTLTIQRTQQEDSAVYLCASSHSLPRTYYGYTFGSGTRLTVV.

The sample holds many counts of this clonotype. V gene TRBV6-6 combines with J gene TRBJ2-7; TRBD2 is a possible D gene (5 bases). The CDR3 spans 15 residues. The V and J ends lost 4 bases and 0 bases respectively, with 13 bases between them. Per the germline V gene, CDR1 is MNHNY and CDR2 is SVGAGI (reference sequence). CDR3 coding DNA: TGTGCCAGCAGTTTGGACTCTACCCACTCCTACGAGCAGTACTTC. It is translated as CASSLDSTHSYEQYF.

The table lists this clonotype with a few counts. The rearrangement joins TRBV11-2 to TRBJ2-7; D gene unclear. CDR3 length: 13 amino acids. Between the trimmed V and J ends, which lost 11 bases and 0 bases, there was a span of 14 bases. CDR1 is SGHAT and CDR2 is FQNNGV in the germline V gene. The CDR3 here is CAGQPTNSYEQYF. CDR3 nucleotide sequence: TGTGCCGGCCAACCGACAAACTCCTACGAGCAGTACTTC. The full variable domain, in which reference TRBV11-2 and TRBJ2-7 provide the parts outside the CDR3, is EAGVAQSPRYKIIEKRQSVAFWCNPISGHATLYWYQQILGQGPKLLIQFQNNGVVDDSQLPKDRFSAERLKGVDSTLKIQPAKLEDSAVYLCAGQPTNSYEQYFGPGTRLTVT.

The chain combines TRBV7-2 with TRBJ1-2, with TRBD1 matching 7 bases. This CDR3 region has 16 residues. Trimming removed 1 base from V and 5 bases from J; junction bases left unmatched: 10. Germline V gene data show CDR1 as SGHTA and CDR2 as FQGNSA. CDR3 in DNA: TGTGCCAGCAGCTTAGGGACAGGTGTCTATGCTTATGGCTACACCTTC. Translation gives CASSLGTGVYAYGYTF. The variable domain in full, with the rest retrieved from reference TRBV7-2 and TRBJ1-2, is GAGVSQSPSNKVTEKGKDVELRCDPISGHTALYWYRQSLGQGLEFLIYFQGNSAPDKSGLPSDRFSAERTGGSVSTLTIQRTQQEDSAVYLCASSLGTGVYAYGYTFGSGTRLTVV.

About this clonotype: Germline and junction disagree at one end, which may indicate a read error. The rearrangement links TRBV20-1 to TRBJ1-4; D not certain. This CDR3 contains 12 residues. CDR1 is DFQATT and CDR2 is SNEGSKA in the germline V gene (reference sequence). The CDR3 region is CSASSPNEKPFF. CDR3 coding DNA: TGCAGTGCTAGCAGTCCTAATGAAAAACCGTTTTTT.

About this clonotype itself: A much larger clone is a single base away; this may be a read error. J is TRBJ2-5 and V is TRBV5-1; 7 bases map to TRBD1. The end of the DNA is better explained by TRBJ2-7, so the J call may be wrong. The CDR3 is 15 amino acids. Per germline, CDR1 SGHRS and CDR2 YFSETQ. DNA for the CDR3: TGCGCCAGCAGCTTGGGGCTACTCGGGACAGACGAGCAGTACTTC. It codes for CASSLGLLGTDEQYF.

The rearrangement uses TRBV20-1 and TRBJ1-5; TRBD1 might be the D (5 bases). Germline CDR1 reads DFQATT; CDR2 reads SNEGSKA (reference sequence). The V gene lost 1 base and the J gene lost 2 bases, with 12 bases spanning the gap. This CDR3 spans 15 amino acids. The CDR3 sequence is CSARAGTGGNQPQHF. The CDR3 nucleotides read TGCAGTGCTAGAGCAGGGACGGGGGGCAATCAGCCCCAGCATTTT.